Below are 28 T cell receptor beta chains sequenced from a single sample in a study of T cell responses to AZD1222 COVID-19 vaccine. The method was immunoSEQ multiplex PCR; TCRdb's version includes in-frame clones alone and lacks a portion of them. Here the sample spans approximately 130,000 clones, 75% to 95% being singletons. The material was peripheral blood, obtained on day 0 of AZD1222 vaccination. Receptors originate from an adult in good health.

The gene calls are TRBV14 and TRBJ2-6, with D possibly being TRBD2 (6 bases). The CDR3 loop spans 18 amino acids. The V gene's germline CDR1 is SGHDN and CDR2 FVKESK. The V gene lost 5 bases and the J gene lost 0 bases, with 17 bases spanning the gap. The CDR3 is CASSEGRHLSSGANVLTF. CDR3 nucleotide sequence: TGTGCCAGCAGCGAAGGGAGGCACCTCTCCTCTGGGGCCAACGTCCTGACTTTC.

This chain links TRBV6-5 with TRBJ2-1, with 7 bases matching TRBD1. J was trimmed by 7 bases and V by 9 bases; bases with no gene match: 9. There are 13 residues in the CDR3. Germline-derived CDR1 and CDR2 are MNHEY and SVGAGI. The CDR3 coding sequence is TGTGCCAGTTGCCGGGACAGAAGAAATGAGCAGTTCTTC. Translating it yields CASCRDRRNEQFF.

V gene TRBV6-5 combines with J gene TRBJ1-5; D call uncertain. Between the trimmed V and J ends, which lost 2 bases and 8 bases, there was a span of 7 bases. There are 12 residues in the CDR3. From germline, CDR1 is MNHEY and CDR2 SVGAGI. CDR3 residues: CASSYREEPQHF. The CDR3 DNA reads TGTGCCAGCAGTTACCGGGAGGAGCCCCAGCATTTT.

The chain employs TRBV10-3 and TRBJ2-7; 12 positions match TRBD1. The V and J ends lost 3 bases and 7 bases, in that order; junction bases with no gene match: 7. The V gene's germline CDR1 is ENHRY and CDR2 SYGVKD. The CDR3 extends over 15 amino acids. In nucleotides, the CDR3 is TGTGCCATCAGTGACCCGGGACAGGGGGCAGGAGAGCAGTACTTC. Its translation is CAISDPGQGAGEQYF.

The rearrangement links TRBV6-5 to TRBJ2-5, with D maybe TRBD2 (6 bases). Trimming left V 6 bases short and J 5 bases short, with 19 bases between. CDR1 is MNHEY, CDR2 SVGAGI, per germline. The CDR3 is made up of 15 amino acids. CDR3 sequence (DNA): TGTGCCAGCAGCCGACGAACGGGAGCAGAGGAGACCCAGTACTTC. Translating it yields CASSRRTGAEETQYF.

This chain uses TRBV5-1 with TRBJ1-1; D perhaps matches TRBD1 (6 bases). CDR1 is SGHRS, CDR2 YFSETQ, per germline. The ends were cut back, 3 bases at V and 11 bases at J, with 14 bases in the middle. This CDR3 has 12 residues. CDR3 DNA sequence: TGCGCCAGCAGCTCGCAGGGGATGGGGGCTTTCTTT. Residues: CASSSQGMGAFF.

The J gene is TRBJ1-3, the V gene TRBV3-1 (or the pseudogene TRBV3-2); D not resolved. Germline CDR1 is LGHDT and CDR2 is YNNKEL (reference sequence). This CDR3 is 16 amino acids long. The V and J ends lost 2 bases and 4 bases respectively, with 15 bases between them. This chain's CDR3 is CASSQNVVQFGNTIYF. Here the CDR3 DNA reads TGTGCCAGCAGCCAAAATGTGGTTCAATTCGGAAACACCATATATTTT.

CDR3 nucleotides: TGTGCCAGCAGCTTAGATCAGTCTGGGCGGTACTTC. Its protein is CASSLDQSGRYF. This rearrangement joins TRBV11-1 to TRBJ2-7; no clear D gene. Germline CDR1 SGHAT, CDR2 FQDESV (reference sequence). Trimming cost V 1 base and J 12 bases, with 13 bases left between them. The CDR3 length is 12 residues.

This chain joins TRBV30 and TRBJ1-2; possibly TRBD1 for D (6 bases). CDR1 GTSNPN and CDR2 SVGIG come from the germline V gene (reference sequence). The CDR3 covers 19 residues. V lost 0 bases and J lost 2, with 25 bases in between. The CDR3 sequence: CAWSVLFDDRRTKNYGYTF. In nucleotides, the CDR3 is TGTGCCTGGAGTGTACTATTTGACGACAGGCGAACGAAAAACTATGGCTACACCTTC.

The CDR3 bases are TGTGCCAGCAGTTCGCGGGACTATGGCTACACCTTC. Its protein is CASSSRDYGYTF. The chain carries TRBV27 and TRBJ1-2; D gene uncertain. The V gene lost 4 bases and the J gene lost 3 bases, with 6 bases spanning the gap. Looked up from germline, CDR1 is MNHEY and CDR2 is SMNVEV (reference sequence). The CDR3 sequence is 12 residues long.

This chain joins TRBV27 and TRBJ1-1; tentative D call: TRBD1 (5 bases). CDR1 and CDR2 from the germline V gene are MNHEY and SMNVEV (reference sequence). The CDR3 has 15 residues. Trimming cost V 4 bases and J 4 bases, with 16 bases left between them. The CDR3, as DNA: TGTGCCAGCAGTTATACTACTTCCGGGGGCACTGAAGCTTTCTTT. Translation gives CASSYTTSGGTEAFF.

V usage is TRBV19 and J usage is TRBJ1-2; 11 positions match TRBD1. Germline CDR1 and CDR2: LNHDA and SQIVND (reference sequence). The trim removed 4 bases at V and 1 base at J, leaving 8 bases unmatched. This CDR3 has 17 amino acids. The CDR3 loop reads CASSTRDRGSDNYGYTF. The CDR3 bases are TGTGCCAGTAGTACCCGGGACAGGGGGTCAGATAACTATGGCTACACCTTC.

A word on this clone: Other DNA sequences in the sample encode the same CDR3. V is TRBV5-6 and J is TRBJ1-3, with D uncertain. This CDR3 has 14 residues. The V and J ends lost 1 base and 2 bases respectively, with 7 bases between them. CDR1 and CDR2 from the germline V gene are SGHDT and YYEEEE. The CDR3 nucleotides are TGTGCCAGCAGCTTGCAAGGCCCTGGAAACACCATATATTTT. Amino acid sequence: CASSLQGPGNTIYF.

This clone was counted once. The CDR3 loop reads CAWSGTVREKLFF. As DNA, the CDR3 is TGTGCCTGGAGTGGGACAGTTCGCGAAAAACTGTTTTTT. This chain uses TRBV30 with TRBJ1-4; TRBD1 is a possible D gene (6 bases). Germline CDR1 reads GTSNPN; CDR2 reads SVGIG (reference sequence). V was shortened by 1 base and J by 8 bases, with 11 bases between the two germline ends. The CDR3 totals 13 residues.

The CDR3 DNA sequence: TGTGCCAGCAGCCACGGCTGGGACAGAAACTACGAGCAGTACTTC. Its translation is CASSHGWDRNYEQYF. The chain uses TRBV7-9 and TRBJ2-7, with 7 bases lining up with TRBD1. Trimming removed 5 bases from V and 3 bases from J; junction bases left unmatched: 10. The CDR3 runs to 15 residues. Per germline, CDR1 SEHNR and CDR2 FQNEAQ (reference sequence).

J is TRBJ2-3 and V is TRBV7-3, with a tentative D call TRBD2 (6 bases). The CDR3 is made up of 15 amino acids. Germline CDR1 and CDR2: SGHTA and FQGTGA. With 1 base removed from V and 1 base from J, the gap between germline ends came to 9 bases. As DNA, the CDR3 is TGTGCCAGCAGCTTAATGGGACTCGGCACAGATACGCAGTATTTT. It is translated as CASSLMGLGTDTQYF.

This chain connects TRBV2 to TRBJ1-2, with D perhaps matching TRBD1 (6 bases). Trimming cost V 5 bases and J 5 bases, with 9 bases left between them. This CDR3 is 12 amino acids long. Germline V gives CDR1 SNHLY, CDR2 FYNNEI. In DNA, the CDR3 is TGTGCCAGCAGTATACAGGGATATGGCTACACCTTC. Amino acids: CASSIQGYGYTF.

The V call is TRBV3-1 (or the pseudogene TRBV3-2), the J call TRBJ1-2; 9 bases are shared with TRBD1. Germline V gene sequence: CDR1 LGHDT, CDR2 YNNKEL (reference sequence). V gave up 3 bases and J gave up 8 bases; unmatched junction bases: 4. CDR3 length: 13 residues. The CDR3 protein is CASSQGQGYGYTF. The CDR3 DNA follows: TGTGCCAGCAGCCAGGGACAGGGATACGGCTACACCTTC.

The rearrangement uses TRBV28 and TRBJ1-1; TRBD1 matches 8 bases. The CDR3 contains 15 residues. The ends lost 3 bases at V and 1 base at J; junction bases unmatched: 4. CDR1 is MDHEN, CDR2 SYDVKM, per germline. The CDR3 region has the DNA TGTGCCAGCAGTTTGACAGGGGTGGCGAACACTGAAGCTTTCTTT. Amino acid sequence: CASSLTGVANTEAFF.

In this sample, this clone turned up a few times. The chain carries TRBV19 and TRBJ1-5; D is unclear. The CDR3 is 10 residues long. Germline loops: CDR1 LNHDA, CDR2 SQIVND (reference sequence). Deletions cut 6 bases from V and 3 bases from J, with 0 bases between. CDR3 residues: CASSNQPQHF. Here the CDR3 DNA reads TGTGCCAGTAGCAATCAGCCCCAGCATTTT.

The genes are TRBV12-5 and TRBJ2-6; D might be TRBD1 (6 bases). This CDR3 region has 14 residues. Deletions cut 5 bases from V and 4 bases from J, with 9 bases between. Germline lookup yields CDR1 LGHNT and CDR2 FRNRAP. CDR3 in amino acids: CASGTGSGANVLTF. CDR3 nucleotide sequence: TGTGCTAGTGGTACAGGGAGCGGGGCCAACGTCCTGACTTTC.

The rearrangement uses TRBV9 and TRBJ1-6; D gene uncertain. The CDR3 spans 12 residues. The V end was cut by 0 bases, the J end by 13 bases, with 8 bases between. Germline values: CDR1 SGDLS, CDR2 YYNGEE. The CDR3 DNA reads TGTGCCAGCAGCGTAGGGGAAGGGCCCCTCCACTTT. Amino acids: CASSVGEGPLHF.

This CDR3 reads CASSYVLREQYF. As DNA, the CDR3 is TGTGCCAGCAGTTACGTGTTGCGCGAGCAGTACTTC. The chain carries TRBV6-6 and TRBJ2-7; no firm D call. The V end lost 2 bases, the J end lost 6 bases, and 8 bases lay between the germline ends. The CDR3 length is 12 residues. The germline V gene has CDR1 MNHNY and CDR2 SVGAGI (reference sequence).

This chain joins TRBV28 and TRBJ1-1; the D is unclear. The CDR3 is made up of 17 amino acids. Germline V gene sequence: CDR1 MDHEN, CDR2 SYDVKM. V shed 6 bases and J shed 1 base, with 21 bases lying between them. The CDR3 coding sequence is TGTGCCAGCAGACCCCACGCCTGGGGAGCCACGAACACTGAAGCTTTCTTT. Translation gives CASRPHAWGATNTEAFF.

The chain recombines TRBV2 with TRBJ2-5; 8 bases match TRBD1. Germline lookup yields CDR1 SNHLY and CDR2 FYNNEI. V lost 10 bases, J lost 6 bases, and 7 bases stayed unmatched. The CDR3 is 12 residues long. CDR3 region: CATQQGVKTQYF. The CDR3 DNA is TGTGCCACCCAACAGGGGGTGAAGACCCAGTACTTC.

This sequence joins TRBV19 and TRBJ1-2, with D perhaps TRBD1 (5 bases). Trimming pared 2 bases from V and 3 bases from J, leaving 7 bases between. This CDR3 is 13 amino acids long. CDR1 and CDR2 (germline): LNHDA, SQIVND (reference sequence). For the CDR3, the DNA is TGTGCCAGTAGTATATTGGGGGACTATGGCTACACCTTC. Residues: CASSILGDYGYTF.

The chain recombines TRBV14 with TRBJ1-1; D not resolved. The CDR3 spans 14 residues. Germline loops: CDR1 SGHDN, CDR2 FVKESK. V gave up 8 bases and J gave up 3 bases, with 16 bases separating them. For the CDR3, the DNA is TGTGCCAGCCGCCGATCGGACGGGTACACTGAAGCTTTCTTT. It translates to CASRRSDGYTEAFF. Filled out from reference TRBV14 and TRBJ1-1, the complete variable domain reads EAGVTQFPSHSVIEKGQTVTLRCDPISGHDNLYWYRRVMGKEIKFLLHFVKESKQDESGMPNNRFLAERTGGTYSTLKVQPAELEDSGVYFCASRRSDGYTEAFFGQGTRLTVV.

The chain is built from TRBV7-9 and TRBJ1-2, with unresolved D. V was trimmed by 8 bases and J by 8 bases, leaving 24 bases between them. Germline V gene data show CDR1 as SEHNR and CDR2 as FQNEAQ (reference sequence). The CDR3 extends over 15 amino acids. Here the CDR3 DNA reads TGTGCCAGCCGACCCGGGCCATCGTGGGTGGGAGGCTACACCTTC. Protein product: CASRPGPSWVGGYTF.